This T cell receptor beta chain was retrieved from a study of vaccination and CD4 T cells after COVID-19. Scientists ran DNA taken from cultured CD4+ T cells through the Oncomine TCR Beta short-read assay for sequencing. TCRdb used MiXCR to reprocess the PCR reads, holding one entry per CDR3 protein. The table records tens of thousands of distinct CDR3 sequences, around 60% of them present only once. Deletions cut 1 base from V and 5 bases from J, with 17 bases between. The CDR3 totals 16 residues. Germline assignment: CDR1 SGHTA and CDR2 FQGNSA. Points on this clonotype: Its antigen remains unknown.

As for treatment: roughly nine-day PBMC culture with coronavirus spike peptide pools or control peptides (ViraFEST assay). This chain connects TRBV7-2 to TRBJ2-5; possibly TRBD2 for D (5 bases). Sequences were derived from CD4+ T cells from blood, cultured in vitro, sampled after SARS-CoV-2 vaccination. This sequence originates from a human donor who received a COVID-19 vaccine. In DNA, the CDR3 is TGTGCCAGCAGCTTAGTGAGTAGCGTGCGTCGGGAGACCCAGTACTTC. This translates into CASSLVSSVRRETQYF.